Below, 32 T cell receptor beta chains from the same sample are listed, as sequenced in a study of cytomegalovirus exposure and HLA in healthy donors. PCR primers comprised 60 Vbeta and 13 Jbeta primers. Profiled with immunoSEQ multiplex PCR; TCRdb holds only in-frame clones, not every one. The profile shows over 70,000 clones, about 80% of them singletons. The sequencing input was PBMCs. Receptor source: a male donor in good health and CMV-seronegative.

The chain uses TRBV5-1 and TRBJ2-7, with no clear D. The CDR3 has 14 amino acids. Trimming stripped 0 bases from V and 6 bases from J, with 13 bases between. Germline V gene data show CDR1 as SGHRS and CDR2 as YFSETQ. This chain's CDR3 is CASSLDSAQFEQYF. The DNA of the CDR3 is TGCGCCAGCAGCTTGGATTCCGCACAGTTCGAGCAGTACTTC.

The rearrangement joins TRBV18 to TRBJ2-2; D might be TRBD2 (6 bases). There are 16 residues in the CDR3. The germline gives CDR1 KGHSH, CDR2 LQKENI. Trimming pared 5 bases from V and 0 bases from J, leaving 13 bases between. The CDR3: CASSINGRANTGELFF. DNA for the CDR3: TGTGCCAGCTCAATCAACGGGAGAGCGAACACCGGGGAGCTGTTTTTT.

The genes are TRBV7-9 and TRBJ2-7; 9 bases are a match to TRBD1. The CDR3 has 15 amino acids. From germline, CDR1 is SEHNR and CDR2 FQNEAQ (reference sequence). V trimming: 1 base; J trimming: 2 bases; junction bases outside the gene matches: 3. The CDR3 is CASSLGTGVPYEQYF. In DNA form, the CDR3 reads TGTGCCAGCAGCTTAGGGACAGGGGTCCCCTACGAGCAGTACTTC. Complete variable domain (other parts from reference TRBV7-9 and TRBJ2-7): DTGVSQNPRHKITKRGQNVTFRCDPISEHNRLYWYRQTLGQGPEFLTYFQNEAQLEKSRLLSDRFSAERPKGSFSTLEIQRTEQGDSAMYLCASSLGTGVPYEQYFGPGTRLTVT.

This clone showed up just once. CDR3 nucleotides: TGCAGCGTTGAAGAGGCCCTGACAGGGGTGGTAGGGGGCTACACCTTC. Its translation: CSVEEALTGVVGGYTF. The rearrangement uses TRBV29-1 and TRBJ1-2, with TRBD1 identical over 8 bases. The length of the CDR3 is 16 residues. The germline CDR1 and CDR2 sequences are SQVTM and ANQGSEA. The V segment lost 0 bases and the J segment 8 bases; nucleotides outside the gene matches: 14.

The chain employs TRBV2 and TRBJ2-7, with TRBD2 matching over 8 bases. J lost 2 bases, V lost 6 bases, and 6 bases had no gene match. CDR1 is SNHLY and CDR2 is FYNNEI in the germline V gene. This CDR3 comprises 14 residues. The CDR3 protein is CASRQSGGTYEQYF. In DNA, the CDR3 is TGTGCCAGCAGACAAAGCGGGGGAACCTACGAGCAGTACTTC.

The chain uses TRBV6-5 and TRBJ2-1; 10 bases match TRBD2. V was pared by 3 bases and J by 6 bases, with 5 bases of the junction left unmatched. The germline CDR1 and CDR2 sequences are MNHEY and SVGAGI. There are 15 residues in the CDR3. The chain's CDR3 is CASSYSSGRANEQFF. The DNA for the CDR3 is TGTGCCAGCAGTTATTCCAGCGGGAGGGCCAATGAGCAGTTCTTC.

Comments on this clone: Different DNA sequences within this sample yield the same CDR3. The chain has TRBV29-1 and TRBJ2-1; D ambiguous. CDR1 is SQVTM and CDR2 is ANQGSEA in the germline V gene. V was cut by 7 bases and J by 0 bases, with 10 bases left in between. This CDR3 has 13 residues. CDR3 sequence (DNA): TGCAGCGCCCCGAGGAGCTCCTACAATGAGCAGTTCTTC. This encodes CSAPRSSYNEQFF.

The gene calls are TRBV27 and TRBJ2-4, with D possibly TRBD2 on 5 matching bases. CDR1 is MNHEY, CDR2 SMNVEV, per germline (reference sequence). V lost 0 bases, J lost 0 bases, and 9 bases lay in between. The CDR3 has 16 amino acids. The DNA for the CDR3 is TGTGCCAGCAGTTTATCTTCGCGGGTAGCCAAAAACATTCAGTACTTC. Translated, it gives CASSLSSRVAKNIQYF.

This clone has more than one count but fewer than ten. At one end, the junction sequence differs from germline, possibly due to a read error. The chain is built from TRBV7-9 and TRBJ2-6; D not resolved. CDR1 SEHNR and CDR2 FQNEAQ come from the germline V gene (reference sequence). The CDR3 has 16 amino acids. CDR3 loop: CASSQDSSSGANVLTF. CDR3 coding DNA: TGCGCCAGCAGCCAAGATTCGAGCTCTGGGGCCAACGTCCTGACTTTC.

There are a few counts of this clone. The chain couples TRBV28 to TRBJ1-1; D is undetermined. This CDR3 contains 11 residues. V was cut by 6 bases and J by 2 bases, with 4 bases left in between. Germline CDR1 and CDR2: MDHEN and SYDVKM. The chain's CDR3 is CASRSNTEAFF. CDR3 bases: TGTGCCAGCAGGTCAAACACTGAAGCTTTCTTT.

The rearrangement links TRBV28 to TRBJ1-2, with D maybe TRBD1 (5 bases). Looked up from germline, CDR1 is MDHEN and CDR2 is SYDVKM. Trimming shortened V by 3 bases and J by 14 bases, and 16 bases separated the two germline ends. The CDR3 loop spans 12 amino acids. CDR3 protein: CASSLEGPRGTF. For the CDR3, the DNA is TGTGCCAGCAGTTTGGAGGGGCCCCGGGGGACCTTC.

The chain has TRBV10-3 and TRBJ1-2, with D tentatively TRBD1 (6 bases). The CDR3 consists of 13 residues. Trimming removed 7 bases from V and 4 bases from J, with 13 bases in between. Germline assignment: CDR1 ENHRY and CDR2 SYGVKD. The CDR3 region is CAITGGQAYGYTF. CDR3 DNA sequence: TGTGCCATCACGGGGGGGCAGGCCTATGGCTACACCTTC.

In nucleotides, the CDR3 is TGCGCCAGCAGCTTGGTGTATGGGGCTCCCGGGGAGCTGTTTTTT. Protein product: CASSLVYGAPGELFF. V usage is TRBV5-1 and J usage is TRBJ2-2; tentatively, D is TRBD1 (5 bases). Germline lookup yields CDR1 SGHRS and CDR2 YFSETQ. CDR3 length: 15 amino acids. V lost 0 bases, J lost 6 bases, and 12 bases lay in between. Full variable domain (remainder filled in from reference TRBV5-1 and TRBJ2-2): KAGVTQTPRYLIKTRGQQVTLSCSPISGHRSVSWYQQTPGQGLQFLFEYFSETQRNKGNFPGRFSGRQFSNSRSEMNVSTLELGDSALYLCASSLVYGAPGELFFGEGSRLTVL.

The chain recombines TRBV19 with TRBJ1-2; TRBD1 matches 8 bases. The V segment lost 3 bases and the J segment 4 bases; nucleotides outside the gene matches: 13. CDR1 is LNHDA, CDR2 SQIVND, per germline (reference sequence). The CDR3 loop spans 17 amino acids. CDR3: CASSMMSGQGAVYGYTF. For the CDR3, the DNA is TGTGCCAGTAGTATGATGTCTGGGCAGGGGGCCGTCTATGGCTACACCTTC.

The CDR3 is CASTLIGGTEAFF. The DNA of the CDR3 is TGTGCCAGCACCCTTATTGGGGGGACTGAAGCTTTCTTT. This sequence joins TRBV7-2 and TRBJ1-1; TRBD1 is a possible D gene (5 bases). The CDR3 is made up of 13 amino acids. V was clipped by 7 bases and J by 5 bases, with 14 bases between them. Germline CDR1 reads SGHTA; CDR2 reads FQGNSA. Using reference TRBV7-2 and TRBJ1-1 for the parts outside the CDR3, the full variable domain is GAGVSQSPSNKVTEKGKDVELRCDPISGHTALYWYRQSLGQGLEFLIYFQGNSAPDKSGLPSDRFSAERTGGSVSTLTIQRTQQEDSAVYLCASTLIGGTEAFFGQGTRLTVV.

Comment on this clone: Other DNA sequences of this sample code for an identical CDR3. The J gene is TRBJ1-1, the V gene TRBV10-3; possible D gene TRBD1, 6 bases. Trimming removed 6 bases from V and 6 bases from J, with 11 bases in between. Germline V CDR1 and CDR2: ENHRY, SYGVKD. CDR3 size: 12 residues. This CDR3 reads CAIRGGAPEAFF. CDR3 in DNA: TGTGCCATCAGAGGGGGGGCGCCTGAAGCTTTCTTT.

Notes on this clone: The junction and the germline gene differ at one end; a read error may be behind it. The V gene is TRBV7-9, the J gene TRBJ1-2; D uncertain. There are 18 residues in the CDR3. Germline lookup yields CDR1 SEHNR and CDR2 FQNEAQ (reference sequence). This CDR3 reads CSSSTPERGRGSNYGYTF. CDR3 DNA sequence: TGTTCCAGCAGCACTCCGGAGAGAGGGCGGGGATCTAACTATGGCTACACCTTC.

V gene TRBV4-3 combines with J gene TRBJ2-5, with D unclear. This CDR3 spans 15 amino acids. The V gene's germline CDR1 is LGHNA and CDR2 YSLEER. Trimming removed 2 bases from V and 5 bases from J, with 15 bases in between. CDR3 DNA: TGCGCCAGCAGCCAATCTCGATGGAGCTCGGAGACCCAGTACTTC. Its protein product is CASSQSRWSSETQYF.

The genes are TRBV2 and TRBJ2-1, with TRBD2 identical over 9 bases. V lost 6 bases and J lost 6; bases outside the gene matches: 9. The germline gives CDR1 SNHLY, CDR2 FYNNEI. CDR3 length: 15 amino acids. The CDR3: CASRQWTSVFNEQFF. CDR3 DNA sequence: TGTGCCAGCAGGCAGTGGACTAGCGTCTTCAATGAGCAGTTCTTC.

This chain uses TRBV6-5 with TRBJ1-1; the D is unclear. The V and J ends lost 6 bases and 5 bases respectively, with 10 bases between them. This CDR3 comprises 12 residues. Germline V gene sequence: CDR1 MNHEY, CDR2 SVGAGI. The CDR3 DNA reads as TGTGCCAGCAGCCGCCATCAGACTGAAGCTTTCTTT. Protein product: CASSRHQTEAFF.

The V gene is TRBV5-1, the J gene TRBJ2-2, with TRBD1 matching over 7 bases. The CDR3 length is 16 residues. Germline V CDR1 and CDR2: SGHRS, YFSETQ. With 0 bases clipped from V and 6 bases from J, the junction kept 8 bases outside the gene matches. The CDR3: CASSLADRVSSGELFF. Here the CDR3 DNA reads TGCGCCAGCAGCTTGGCCGACAGGGTGTCGTCCGGGGAGCTGTTTTTT.

This rearrangement joins TRBV7-2 to TRBJ1-4, with D perhaps TRBD1 (5 bases). The CDR3 is 15 residues long. CDR1 and CDR2 (germline): SGHTA, FQGNSA. Trimming took off 5 bases at V and 3 bases at J, with 13 bases between the two ends. In DNA form, the CDR3 reads TGTGCCAGCAGCCGCCGTACAGGCGCTAATGAAAAACTGTTTTTT. Residues: CASSRRTGANEKLFF.

The chain links TRBV18 to TRBJ2-7, with 11 bases matching TRBD2. Trimming at V came to 6 bases and at J to 3 bases, leaving 7 bases not matched to a gene. This CDR3 is built from 15 residues. Per the germline V gene, CDR1 is KGHSH and CDR2 is LQKENI. The CDR3: CASSRGLAESYEQYF. CDR3 nucleotides: TGTGCCAGCTCCCGGGGACTAGCGGAAAGCTACGAGCAGTACTTC.

This clone was seen a single time. The chain is built from TRBV6-1 and TRBJ2-3; D may be TRBD2 (6 bases). The CDR3 runs to 15 residues. The germline V and J ends were trimmed by 3 bases and 2 bases, with 12 bases remaining between them. Germline V CDR1 and CDR2: MNHNS, SASEGT. CDR3 in amino acids: CASSEGLIITDTQYF. The CDR3 nucleotides read TGTGCCAGCAGTGAGGGACTCATTATCACAGATACGCAGTATTTT.

The chain has TRBV18 and TRBJ1-2; TRBD1 agrees at 7 bases. CDR3 length: 15 residues. Germline V lookup: CDR1 KGHSH, CDR2 LQKENI. The V segment lost 2 bases and the J segment 3 bases; nucleotides outside the gene matches: 6. The CDR3 loop is CASSPSTGWDYGYTF. DNA of the CDR3: TGTGCCAGCTCACCATCGACAGGGTGGGACTATGGCTACACCTTC.

V usage is TRBV19 and J usage is TRBJ2-3, with TRBD1 as a possible D gene (5 bases). The ends were cut back, 2 bases at V and 0 bases at J, with 9 bases in the middle. Germline CDR1 reads LNHDA; CDR2 reads SQIVND (reference sequence). The CDR3 contains 15 residues. The DNA for the CDR3 is TGTGCCAGTAGTATACGCGACAGAAGCACAGATACGCAGTATTTT. This codes for CASSIRDRSTDTQYF.

This chain links TRBV7-8 with TRBJ1-2; 7 bases are a match to TRBD1. The V and J ends lost 5 bases and 4 bases, in that order; junction bases with no gene match: 4. The CDR3 contains 13 residues. Germline V gene sequence: CDR1 SGHVS, CDR2 FQNEAQ. CDR3 loop: CASSPGTVYGYTF. The DNA of the CDR3 is TGTGCCAGCAGCCCTGGGACAGTCTATGGCTACACCTTC.

This sequence joins TRBV7-9 and TRBJ1-4; tentatively, D is TRBD1 (6 bases). The CDR3 consists of 15 residues. Trimming stripped 0 bases from V and 2 bases from J, with 7 bases between. The germline V gene has CDR1 SEHNR and CDR2 FQNEAQ (reference sequence). The CDR3 loop reads CASSLAGQTNEKLFF. CDR3 in DNA: TGTGCCAGCAGCTTAGCCGGACAGACTAATGAAAAACTGTTTTTT.

This clone showed up many times. The chain employs TRBV6-1 and TRBJ1-1; D possibly corresponds to TRBD1 (5 bases). The CDR3 runs 13 residues. The V end was cut by 5 bases, the J end by 5 bases, with 12 bases between. Germline-derived CDR1 and CDR2 are MNHNS and SASEGT. DNA of the CDR3: TGTGCCAGCAGTCAGGGAAGTGTGACTGAAGCTTTCTTT. Its protein is CASSQGSVTEAFF.

V gene TRBV5-6 combines with J gene TRBJ1-1; the D is unclear. The V gene's germline CDR1 is SGHDT and CDR2 YYEEEE. With 7 bases removed from V and 2 bases from J, the gap between germline ends came to 9 bases. The CDR3 consists of 12 residues. The DNA of the CDR3 is TGTGCCAGCCGACGGACTAACACTGAAGCTTTCTTT. As protein: CASRRTNTEAFF.

The chain links TRBV7-6 to TRBJ2-1, with D maybe TRBD1 (6 bases). V dropped 9 bases and J dropped 6 bases, with 24 bases sitting between them. This CDR3 is built from 16 residues. The germline CDR1 and CDR2 sequences are SGHVS and FNYEAQ. The CDR3 is CARGEWSGQAFNEQFF. The CDR3 DNA sequence: TGTGCCAGGGGTGAATGGTCGGGACAAGCCTTCAATGAGCAGTTCTTC.

The rearrangement links TRBV5-4 to TRBJ1-1; D gene uncertain. In germline, CDR1 is SGHNT, CDR2 YYREEE (reference sequence). V lost 5 bases to trimming and J lost 6 bases, with 20 bases between them. The CDR3 loop spans 15 amino acids. CDR3 region: CASRTSGPLNSEAFF. The CDR3 DNA reads TGTGCCAGCAGGACTAGTGGGCCTTTAAACTCTGAAGCTTTCTTT.